One and the same sample provided the 5 T cell receptor beta chains below, sequenced in a study. Each CDR3 protein gets one entry after TCRdb re-called the 5' RACE reads with MiXCR. Among tens of thousands of distinct CDR3 sequences listed, less than 40% were seen once. The sample consisted of tumor-infiltrating naive CD4+ T cells sorted from the breast tumor. Described subset: naive CD4+ T cells, CD4+CD45RA+CD25-. The receptors were sampled from a female donor with breast cancer.

In its sample, this clonotype was seen many times. The V gene is TRBV19, the J gene TRBJ1-5; D ambiguous. Germline V CDR1 and CDR2: LNHDA, SQIVND (reference sequence). There are 16 residues in the CDR3. Trimming took off 0 bases at V and 2 bases at J, with 11 bases between the two ends. In DNA, the CDR3 is TGTGCCAGTAGTATAGATCCCGGGATCGGCAATCAGCCCCAGCATTTT. It yields the protein CASSIDPGIGNQPQHF.

On this clonotype: A much bigger clone sits one base away, suggesting this may be a read error. The CDR3 does not end in the conserved phenylalanine or tryptophan, so this is likely a read error. V and J are TRBV30 and TRBJ1-2; D gene uncertain. This CDR3 contains 13 residues. In germline, CDR1 is GTSNPN, CDR2 SVGIG (reference sequence). V lost 0 bases and J 7 bases, leaving 12 bases between the germline ends. Here the CDR3 reads CAWSVERAGGYTS. The CDR3 bases are TGTGCCTGGAGTGTGGAAAGGGCTGGTGGCTACACCTCC.

This clonotype is labeled medium-sized. This chain connects TRBV5-1 to TRBJ2-1; 12 bases are shared with TRBD2. This CDR3 spans 16 amino acids. J lost 4 bases, V lost 4 bases, and 6 bases had no gene match. CDR1 and CDR2 (germline): SGHRS, YFSETQ. The CDR3 protein is CASSTTSGRGYNEQFF. The CDR3 DNA sequence: TGCGCCAGCAGCACGACTAGCGGGAGAGGGTACAATGAGCAGTTCTTC.

This clonotype occurred a few times. The rearrangement links TRBV20-1 to TRBJ2-1, with a tentative D call TRBD2 (5 bases). Germline V gene sequence: CDR1 DFQATT, CDR2 SNEGSKA (reference sequence). The V end was cut by 0 bases, the J end by 4 bases, with 13 bases between. This CDR3 comprises 15 residues. Here the CDR3 reads CSARDLGVGYNEQFF. The CDR3 DNA sequence: TGCAGTGCTAGAGATTTGGGAGTGGGGTACAATGAGCAGTTCTTC.

This sequence joins TRBV12-3 or TRBV12-4 and TRBJ2-3, with D uncertain. Trimming shortened V by 1 base and J by 2 bases, and 16 bases separated the two germline ends. CDR3 size: 17 residues. The CDR3, as DNA: TGTGCCAGCAGTTTAGTGGGGTCGGACCGGAACACAGATACGCAGTATTTT. Translating gives CASSLVGSDRNTDTQYF.